These T cell receptor beta chains were read from a single sample in a study of shared clonotypes between healthy human individuals. Clones were sequenced by immunoSEQ multiplex PCR, and TCRdb holds only the in-frame ones, with some missing. The repertoire holds 2 million to 2.5 million clones, approximately 96% seen once, with approximately 0.13% in the top ten. What was sequenced was naive CD4+ T cells sorted from blood. These receptors were obtained from a man between 18 and 29 years old in good health. Both conserved end residues are part of each CDR3. A D gene is named only where the DNA matches it firmly. Clone size is shown for a subset of rows, as once, few, many or a class of expanded clone.

v_gene	d_gene	j_gene	abundance	CDR3aa	CDR3nt
TRBV7-2	TRBD1	TRBJ2-7	.	CASRPTGGEQYF	TGTGCCAGCAGGCCCACAGGGGGCGAGCAGTACTTC
TRBV7-2	TRBD2	TRBJ2-3	.	CASSSLAGGPTDTQYF	TGTGCCAGCAGCTCTTTAGCGGGAGGGCCAACAGATACGCAGTATTTT
TRBV20-1	.	TRBJ1-4	.	CSALNNEKLFF	TGCAGTGCCTTAAATAATGAAAAACTGTTTTTT
TRBV30	TRBD1	TRBJ1-1	.	CAWTDQGATEAFF	TGTGCCTGGACTGACCAGGGGGCGACTGAAGCTTTCTTT
TRBV6-6	.	TRBJ2-7	.	CASWGTESPAVREQYF	TGTGCCAGTTGGGGGACCGAATCCCCGGCGGTCCGGGAGCAGTACTTC
TRBV10-2	TRBD2	TRBJ2-7	.	CASSETSGSRYEQYF	TGCGCCAGCAGTGAGACTAGCGGGAGTCGCTACGAGCAGTACTTC
TRBV6-5	.	TRBJ1-4	.	CASSRTINEKLFF	TGTGCCAGCAGTCGAACTATTAATGAAAAACTGTTTTTT
TRBV5-1	TRBD1	TRBJ2-4	.	CASSFDRGQNIQYF	TGCGCCAGCAGCTTCGACAGGGGGCAAAACATTCAGTACTTC
TRBV10-3	.	TRBJ2-5	.	CAIKNSSKETQYF	TGTGCCATCAAAAATAGTAGCAAAGAGACCCAGTACTTC
TRBV4-1	TRBD1	TRBJ1-5	few	CASSQGTGSQQPQHF	TGCGCCAGCAGCCAGGGGACAGGGAGTCAACAGCCCCAGCATTTT
TRBV7-2	TRBD2	TRBJ2-7	.	CASSLKPAGSSYEQYF	TGTGCCAGCAGCTTAAAGCCAGCGGGGAGCTCCTACGAGCAGTACTTC
TRBV28	.	TRBJ1-5	.	CASSYRAQHF	TGTGCCAGCAGTTACAGGGCCCAGCATTTT
TRBV28	.	TRBJ2-7	.	CATTGPNPYEQYF	TGTGCCACCACGGGGCCCAATCCCTACGAGCAGTACTTC
TRBV6-1	.	TRBJ1-5	.	CASSDLWQGKNQPQHF	TGTGCCAGCAGTGACCTGTGGCAGGGGAAGAATCAGCCCCAGCATTTT
TRBV5-1	.	TRBJ2-2	.	CASSLLYTGELFF	TGCGCCAGCAGCTTGTTGTACACCGGGGAGCTGTTTTTT
TRBV11-2	.	TRBJ2-6	.	CASSTRQTSGANVLTF	TGTGCCAGCAGCACGAGACAGACCTCTGGGGCCAACGTCCTGACTTTC
TRBV7-2	TRBD1	TRBJ1-2	.	CASRPAGTGALYGYTF	TGTGCCAGCAGACCCGCCGGGACAGGGGCGCTCTATGGCTACACCTTC
TRBV19	.	TRBJ1-5	.	CASNKEEPQHF	TGTGCCAGCAACAAGGAGGAGCCCCAGCATTTT
TRBV10-3	.	TRBJ1-6	.	CAITERISSSYNSPLHF	TGTGCCATCACCGAAAGAATTTCCAGCTCCTATAATTCACCCCTCCACTTT
TRBV6-1	.	TRBJ1-6	.	CASTVVSSYNSPLHF	TGTGCCAGCACCGTCGTTAGCTCCTATAATTCACCCCTCCACTTT
TRBV29-1	TRBD2	TRBJ2-1	once	CSVVPGLANEQFF	TGCAGCGTTGTACCGGGACTAGCTAATGAGCAGTTCTTC
TRBV19	TRBD1	TRBJ2-7	.	CASSPGTGGHEQYF	TGTGCCAGTAGCCCCGGGACAGGGGGCCACGAGCAGTACTTC
TRBV6-1	.	TRBJ1-2	.	CASEGGAFNYGYTF	TGTGCCAGCGAAGGGGGGGCTTTTAACTATGGCTACACCTTC
TRBV5-4	TRBD2	TRBJ2-3	.	CASSPSAGGRADTQYF	TGTGCCAGCAGCCCGAGTGCGGGAGGAAGGGCAGATACGCAGTATTTT
TRBV6-5	.	TRBJ1-2	.	CASSYPAGSDYGYTF	TGTGCCAGCAGCTACCCGGCGGGCTCTGACTATGGCTACACCTTC
TRBV2	.	TRBJ1-6	.	CASRLTAENSPLHF	TGTGCCAGCAGACTGACAGCCGAGAATTCACCCCTCCACTTT
TRBV18	.	TRBJ2-1	.	CASSPLLPGSPLGNEQFF	TGTGCCAGCTCACCACTATTACCGGGATCACCGTTGGGGAATGAGCAGTTCTTC
TRBV11-2	.	TRBJ1-5	.	CASSVQTDQPQHF	TGTGCCAGCAGCGTCCAGACAGATCAGCCCCAGCATTTT
TRBV11-2	TRBD1	TRBJ2-7	.	CASSSRQGRSYEQYF	TGTGCCAGCAGCTCTCGACAGGGTCGGTCCTACGAGCAGTACTTC
TRBV27	.	TRBJ2-3	.	CASSPQGDTQYF	TGTGCCAGCAGCCCACAGGGAGATACGCAGTATTTT
TRBV7-7	TRBD2	TRBJ2-5	.	CASSPAGGLQETQYF	TGTGCTAGCAGCCCCGCGGGGGGCCTACAAGAGACCCAGTACTTC
TRBV10-3	.	TRBJ2-7	.	CAISDLWVTGEQYF	TGTGCCATCAGTGACCTGTGGGTAACTGGAGAGCAGTACTTC
TRBV5-6	.	TRBJ1-2	.	CASSSQSNYGYTF	TGTGCCAGCAGCTCACAGTCTAACTATGGCTACACCTTC
TRBV6-5	.	TRBJ1-1	.	CASNLKRSTLTFF	TGTGCCAGCAACCTCAAGCGGAGTACACTCACTTTTTTT
TRBV5-4	TRBD1	TRBJ2-7	.	CASSSTGATPYEQYF	TGTGCCAGCAGCAGTACAGGGGCGACCCCCTACGAGCAGTACTTC
TRBV27	TRBD2	TRBJ2-1	.	CASSLRTSRGDEQFF	TGTGCCAGCAGTTTACGGACTAGCCGTGGAGATGAGCAGTTCTTC
TRBV30	TRBD1	TRBJ2-7	.	CAWRAGTGSLGQYF	TGTGCCTGGAGGGCCGGGACAGGGTCCCTCGGGCAGTACTTC
TRBV2	TRBD1	TRBJ1-5	.	CASSGTTGGGNQPQHF	TGTGCCAGCAGCGGAACGACAGGGGGAGGCAATCAGCCCCAGCATTTT
TRBV29-1	.	TRBJ2-3	.	CSGGSGPTDTQYF	TGCAGCGGTGGATCAGGGCCCACAGATACGCAGTATTTT
TRBV7-9	.	TRBJ2-3	.	CASSFDKSSTDTQYF	TGTGCCAGCAGCTTTGACAAATCTAGCACAGATACGCAGTATTTT
TRBV2	.	TRBJ1-1	.	CASSVGSWTQMNTEAFF	TGTGCCAGCAGTGTGGGGTCTTGGACACAAATGAACACTGAAGCTTTCTTT
TRBV7-3	TRBD1	TRBJ2-3	once	CASSIQGAEDTQYF	TGTGCCAGCAGCATACAGGGGGCTGAAGATACGCAGTATTTT
TRBV28	TRBD2	TRBJ2-7	.	CAIQPVSGGLTIF	TGTGCCATCCAGCCAGTTAGCGGGGGCCTCACCATCTTC
TRBV2	.	TRBJ1-2	few	CASSLAGQGGYGYTF	TGTGCCAGCAGCTTAGCCGGTCAGGGAGGGTATGGCTACACCTTC
TRBV18	.	TRBJ2-5	.	CASSPGTTETQYF	TGTGCCAGCTCACCGGGGACAACCGAGACCCAGTACTTC
TRBV5-3	.	TRBJ2-7	.	CARSFQPPVPF	TGTGCCAGAAGCTTCCAGCCTCCCGTTCCTTTC
TRBV6-6	TRBD2	TRBJ2-2	.	CASAPGEGWAGELFF	TGTGCCAGCGCACCCGGGGAGGGCTGGGCCGGGGAGCTGTTTTTT
TRBV2	.	TRBJ2-6	.	CASSIVPGANVLTF	TGTGCCAGCAGTATTGTACCTGGGGCCAACGTCCTGACTTTC
TRBV10-3	TRBD2	TRBJ2-2	.	CATSGSLTGELFF	TGTGCCACTAGCGGCAGCCTCACCGGGGAGCTGTTTTTT
TRBV7-9	.	TRBJ2-3	once	CASSLLLDTDTQYF	TGTGCCAGCAGCTTACTGTTGGACACAGATACGCAGTATTTT
TRBV5-1	.	TRBJ2-1	.	CASSPLSGDYNEQFF	TGCGCCAGCAGCCCTCTCTCGGGAGACTACAATGAGCAGTTCTTC
TRBV5-4	.	TRBJ2-1	.	CASSPDGGGDSNEQFF	TGTGCCAGCAGCCCCGACGGCGGAGGGGATAGCAATGAGCAGTTCTTC
TRBV30	TRBD1	TRBJ2-7	.	CAWRGQSYEQYF	TGTGCCTGGAGGGGACAGTCTTACGAGCAGTACTTC
TRBV6-5	TRBD1	TRBJ1-2	.	CASSYRDRNYGYTF	TGTGCCAGCAGTTATCGGGACAGAAACTATGGCTACACCTTC
TRBV5-8	.	TRBJ2-2	.	CANGAETANTGELFF	TGTGCCAACGGGGCCGAGACAGCGAACACCGGGGAGCTGTTTTTT
TRBV6-1	TRBD1	TRBJ2-3	.	CASTRQGAGDTQYF	TGTGCCAGCACCAGACAGGGGGCAGGAGATACGCAGTATTTT
TRBV7-9	TRBD1	TRBJ2-3	.	CASSLAGQATDTQYF	TGTGCCAGCAGCTTGGCGGGACAGGCTACAGATACGCAGTATTTT